These 8 T cell receptor beta chains share one sample of origin, sequenced in a study of T-cell memory formation after mild COVID-19. One entry per CDR3 protein, called by TCRdb with MiXCR from the 5' RACE reads. Of roughly 610,000 distinct CDR3 sequences listed, roughly a sixth are singletons. Sequenced material: PBMCs or a T cell subset sorted from them (not recorded which). The receptors were gathered from an adult woman who had mild COVID-19 (a few samples of this study predate the infection). Cell type and time point are not known.

The chain uses TRBV5-8 and TRBJ2-6; a possible D gene is TRBD1 (6 bases). The V gene lost 2 bases and the J gene lost 2 bases, with 11 bases spanning the gap. CDR3 length: 16 amino acids. Germline V gene data show CDR1 as SGHTS and CDR2 as YDEGEE. For the CDR3, the DNA is TGTGCCAGCAGCTTTAATGGACAGCCTGGGGCCAACGTCCTGACTTTC. It translates to CASSFNGQPGANVLTF.

This clonotype was counted a few times. J is TRBJ2-3 and V is TRBV3-1; D may be TRBD1 (6 bases). V lost 6 bases to trimming and J lost 1 base, with 14 bases between them. This CDR3 spans 15 amino acids. Germline CDR1 LGHDT, CDR2 YNNKEL (reference sequence). Here the CDR3 DNA reads TGTGCCAGCAGGAGTAGACAGGACCGCACAGATACGCAGTATTTT. This sequence encodes CASRSRQDRTDTQYF.

The chain employs TRBV29-1 and TRBJ2-7; D unresolved. V dropped 6 bases and J dropped 0 bases, with 6 bases sitting between them. Germline CDR1 is SQVTM and CDR2 is ANQGSEA. This CDR3 has 11 amino acids. The CDR3 sequence is CSVTNSYEQYF. CDR3 DNA sequence: TGCAGCGTCACCAACTCCTACGAGCAGTACTTC.

V is TRBV5-5 and J is TRBJ1-1; D is possibly TRBD1 (6 bases). This CDR3 is built from 13 residues. Trimming stripped 4 bases from V and 10 bases from J, with 17 bases between. Germline V CDR1 and CDR2: SGHKS, YYEKEE (reference sequence). CDR3 coding DNA: TGTGCCAGCAGCGGGAACAGGGTTCGCGGAGCTTTCTTT. It codes for CASSGNRVRGAFF.

Only a few counts were recorded for this clonotype. The rearrangement links TRBV5-1 to TRBJ2-7; D possibly corresponds to TRBD1 (5 bases). Trimming removed 4 bases at V and 5 bases at J, with 19 bases between. CDR3 length: 15 amino acids. From germline, CDR1 is SGHRS and CDR2 YFSETQ. CDR3 sequence: CASSELTQGSHEQYF. CDR3 bases: TGCGCCAGCAGCGAACTGACCCAGGGTTCCCACGAGCAGTACTTC.

This clonotype was recorded at least ten times. The J gene is TRBJ2-4, the V gene TRBV18; 8 nucleotides agree with TRBD1. Germline V CDR1 and CDR2: KGHSH, LQKENI. V trimming: 0 bases; J trimming: 2 bases; junction bases outside the gene matches: 12. This CDR3 contains 19 residues. The CDR3 is CASSPPMARGLVTKNIQYF. The CDR3 region has the DNA TGTGCCAGCTCACCACCGATGGCCAGGGGGCTCGTAACCAAAAACATTCAGTACTTC. The full variable domain, rest sourced from reference TRBV18 and TRBJ2-4, is NAGVMQNPRHLVRRRGQEARLRCSPMKGHSHVYWYRQLPEEGLKFMVYLQKENIIDESGMPKERFSAEFPKEGPSILRIQQVVRGDSAAYFCASSPPMARGLVTKNIQYFGAGTRLSVL.

This clonotype was counted only a few times. V gene TRBV7-2 combines with J gene TRBJ2-3; TRBD2 agrees at 15 bases. Germline assignment: CDR1 SGHTA and CDR2 FQGNSA. This CDR3 spans 18 amino acids. V shed 3 bases, J shed 3 bases, and the junction held 7 bases outside the gene matches. The CDR3 DNA is TGTGCCAGCAGCTTGCCAGGACTAGCGGGAGGGCCGACAGATACGCAGTATTTT. Encoded protein: CASSLPGLAGGPTDTQYF. The full variable domain, with the rest looked up from reference TRBV7-2 and TRBJ2-3, is GAGVSQSPSNKVTEKGKDVELRCDPISGHTALYWYRQSLGQGLEFLIYFQGNSAPDKSGLPSDRFSAERTGGSVSTLTIQRTQQEDSAVYLCASSLPGLAGGPTDTQYFGPGTRLTVL.

The chain couples TRBV27 to TRBJ2-3; 12 bases are a match to TRBD2. The length of the CDR3 is 14 residues. From germline, CDR1 is MNHEY and CDR2 SMNVEV (reference sequence). V dropped 8 bases and J dropped 5; count of bases not matched to a gene: 5. This CDR3 is CASRLAGAGDTQYF. The CDR3 DNA reads as TGTGCCAGCCGACTAGCGGGAGCTGGAGATACGCAGTATTTT.